This passage covers 24 T cell receptor beta chains from one sample sequenced in a study of Graves' ophthalmopathy and Graves' hyperthyroidism. Beta-chain TCR CDR3 regions were amplified from RNA transcripts. Investigators did first-round RT-PCR with HTBI primers, then second-round multiplex PCR. MiXCR was run by TCRdb on the multiplex PCR reads, yielding one entry per CDR3 protein. The repertoire consists of approximately 700,000 distinct CDR3 sequences, with 40% occurring once and the leading ten covering 44%. Source material: peripheral blood. The receptors stem from an adult man with Graves' ophthalmopathy.

V is TRBV7-6 and J is TRBJ1-6, with TRBD1 identical over 10 bases. Trimming cost V 1 base and J 8 bases; bases outside gene matches: 14. Germline CDR1 SGHVS, CDR2 FNYEAQ. The CDR3 length is 19 residues. The CDR3 coding sequence is TGTGCCAGCAGCTTAGGTCCCCGGACAGGGGGACCAGGAGATTCACCCCTCCACTTT. Translating gives CASSLGPRTGGPGDSPLHF.

The rearrangement links TRBV10-1 to TRBJ2-5, with TRBD1 matching over 10 bases. This CDR3 spans 14 amino acids. V shed 9 bases and J 5 bases; nucleotides not matched to a gene: 9. Germline CDR1 is WNHNN and CDR2 is SYGVQD (reference sequence). As DNA, the CDR3 is TGCGCCAGAAACCGGACAGGGGGTCTGGAGACCCAGTACTTC. Translation gives CARNRTGGLETQYF.

There are many counts of this clonotype. The chain employs TRBV10-2 and TRBJ1-1; no clear D. Deletions cut 5 bases from V and 0 bases from J, with 10 bases between. CDR3 length: 14 residues. CDR1 is WSHSY, CDR2 SAAADI, per germline. The CDR3 loop is CASSLQYMNTEAFF. The CDR3 DNA sequence: TGCGCCAGCAGTCTCCAGTACATGAACACTGAAGCTTTCTTT.

The chain is built from TRBV20-1 and TRBJ2-7, with 10 bases fitting TRBD2. In germline, CDR1 is DFQATT, CDR2 SNEGSKA (reference sequence). This CDR3 spans 16 amino acids. V was pared by 1 base and J by 4 bases, with 10 bases of the junction left unmatched. The CDR3 DNA is TGCAGTGCTAGAGTCCGGCCTAGCGGGAGCCCTTACGAGCAGTACTTC. Translated, it gives CSARVRPSGSPYEQYF.

The chain is built from TRBV20-1 and TRBJ1-5; 8 bases fit TRBD1. The germline V gene encodes CDR1 DFQATT and CDR2 SNEGSKA (reference sequence). This CDR3 spans 13 amino acids. Trimming cost V 6 bases and J 6 bases; bases outside gene matches: 7. This CDR3 reads CSAEQGVAQPQHF. The CDR3 DNA follows: TGCAGTGCAGAACAGGGGGTAGCTCAGCCCCAGCATTTT.

CDR3 region: CASSHVQGRRGTTEAFF. The CDR3 region has the DNA TGCGCCAGCAGCCACGTACAGGGGCGTCGAGGAACAACTGAAGCTTTCTTT. The genes are TRBV4-1 and TRBJ1-1; 7 positions match TRBD1. The CDR3 runs to 17 residues. The germline V gene encodes CDR1 MGHRA and CDR2 YSYEKL. V shed 3 bases, J shed 5 bases, and the junction held 15 bases outside the gene matches.

There are many counts of this clonotype. The chain is built from TRBV24-1 and TRBJ1-5; D unclear. This CDR3 contains 17 residues. The germline V gene encodes CDR1 KGHDR and CDR2 SFDVKD. Between the trimmed V and J ends, which lost 2 bases and 0 bases, there was a span of 13 bases. CDR3 residues: CATSDSVGAYSNQPQHF. The CDR3 bases are TGTGCCACCAGTGATTCTGTAGGAGCCTATAGCAATCAGCCCCAGCATTTT.

Worth noting for this clonotype: This sequence may be a read error, since a much larger clone differs from it by one base. No conserved phenylalanine or tryptophan ends this CDR3, so it is likely a read error. In DNA form, the CDR3 reads TGCGCCAGCAGTGAAAGCTGGACTGAAGCTTTCCTT. It encodes CASSESWTEAFL. J is TRBJ1-1 and V is TRBV10-1; D is unresolved. V gave up 3 bases and J gave up 5 bases, with 7 bases separating them. This CDR3 comprises 12 residues. Germline CDR1 reads WNHNN; CDR2 reads SYGVQD (reference sequence).

In regard to this clonotype: A much bigger clone sits one base away, suggesting this may be a read error. V is TRBV2 and J is TRBJ1-4, with TRBD1 as a possible D gene (5 bases). The CDR3 extends over 15 amino acids. The germline V gene encodes CDR1 SNHLY and CDR2 FYNNEI. The CDR3 is CASSEATGTREKLLF. The DNA of the CDR3 is TGTGCCAGCAGTGAGGCCACCGGGACGCGTGAAAAACTGCTTTTT. The whole variable domain, filled in from reference TRBV2 and TRBJ1-4, reads EPEVTQTPSHQVTQMGQEVILRCVPISNHLYFYWYRQILGQKVEFLVSFYNNEISEKSEIFDDQFSVERPDGSNFTLKIRSTKLEDSAMYFCASSEATGTREKLLFGSGTQLSVL.

This clonotype has at least ten counts. The chain has TRBV29-1 and TRBJ1-1; possibly TRBD1 for D (6 bases). The germline CDR1 and CDR2 sequences are SQVTM and ANQGSEA. Trimming took 6 bases from V and 4 from J, leaving 18 bases between them. The CDR3 loop spans 14 amino acids. This CDR3 reads CSVDNTGIGTEAFF. CDR3 DNA sequence: TGCAGCGTAGATAATACAGGGATCGGCACTGAAGCTTTCTTT.

This clonotype was seen ten or more times. The CDR3 spells CASSFAKGEPQHF. CDR3 nucleotide sequence: TGTGCCAGCAGCTTTGCGAAAGGTGAGCCCCAGCATTTT. The chain links TRBV7-3 to TRBJ1-5; D is uncertain. This CDR3 has 13 amino acids. Deletions cut 3 bases from V and 8 bases from J, with 11 bases between. The germline CDR1 and CDR2 sequences are SGHTA and FQGTGA.

This clonotype appeared a few times. V is TRBV15 and J is TRBJ2-7; TRBD2 might be the D (7 bases). Trimming took 3 bases from V and 2 from J, leaving 11 bases between them. Looked up from germline, CDR1 is LNHNV and CDR2 is YYDKDF (reference sequence). The CDR3 runs 14 residues. CDR3: CATSREGGTYEQYF. Written as DNA, the CDR3 is TGTGCCACCAGCAGGGAGGGGGGGACCTACGAGCAGTACTTC.

CDR3 amino acids: CATSDLQYSGKETQYF. The DNA for the CDR3 is TGTGCCACCAGTGATTTGCAATACTCCGGAAAAGAGACCCAGTACTTC. The chain links TRBV24-1 to TRBJ2-5; D remains unclear. V lost 0 bases and J lost 3, with 13 bases in between. The CDR3 extends over 16 amino acids. The germline V gene encodes CDR1 KGHDR and CDR2 SFDVKD.

The rearrangement joins TRBV7-2 to TRBJ1-5; perhaps TRBD1 as D (5 bases). V lost 2 bases, J lost 6 bases, and 11 bases lay in between. This CDR3 is 14 amino acids long. The germline gives CDR1 SGHTA, CDR2 FQGNSA. CDR3 residues: CASSLIGAGQPQHF. For the CDR3, the DNA is TGTGCCAGCAGCTTAATAGGGGCGGGTCAGCCCCAGCATTTT.

This clonotype was counted a few times. The chain is built from TRBV11-2 and TRBJ1-3; D remains unclear. The CDR3 runs 15 residues. Trimming left V 6 bases short and J 0 bases short, with 12 bases between. The germline V gene has CDR1 SGHAT and CDR2 FQNNGV. The CDR3 is CASSSETYSGNTIYF. DNA for the CDR3: TGTGCCAGCAGTTCCGAAACATACTCTGGAAACACCATATATTTT.

The chain links TRBV18 to TRBJ1-2, with 8 bases fitting TRBD1. The J segment lost 3 bases and the V segment lost 8 bases, leaving 20 bases of the junction unmatched. This CDR3 has 18 residues. The germline V gene has CDR1 KGHSH and CDR2 LQKENI. The CDR3 DNA sequence: TGTGCCAGCAGCTCCACCGGGACAGGCCGCCTTTATGACTATGGCTACACCTTC. It is translated as CASSSTGTGRLYDYGYTF. Full variable domain (rest looked up from reference TRBV18 and TRBJ1-2): NAGVMQNPRHLVRRRGQEARLRCSPMKGHSHVYWYRQLPEEGLKFMVYLQKENIIDESGMPKERFSAEFPKEGPSILRIQQVVRGDSAAYFCASSSTGTGRLYDYGYTFGSGTRLTVV.

This chain uses TRBV15 with TRBJ1-1, with D hard to call. CDR3 length: 16 residues. Germline V gene lookup returns CDR1 LNHNV and CDR2 YYDKDF (reference sequence). V was pared by 3 bases and J by 0 bases, with 14 bases between. CDR3 sequence reads: CATSSFGQIMNTEAFF. The CDR3 DNA is TGTGCCACCAGCAGTTTCGGCCAGATCATGAACACTGAAGCTTTCTTT.

The rearrangement joins TRBV25-1 to TRBJ2-2; TRBD1 matches at 7 bases. Germline V gene data show CDR1 as MGHDK and CDR2 as SYGVNS. After removal of 6 bases from V and 4 bases from J, the junction contained 11 bases not matched to a gene. This CDR3 is built from 16 residues. CDR3 protein: CASRQGTARRTGELFF. DNA of the CDR3: TGTGCCAGCAGACAAGGGACAGCCCGCCGCACCGGGGAGCTGTTTTTT.

This rearrangement joins TRBV7-9 to TRBJ1-2, with TRBD1 as a possible D gene (5 bases). The germline V gene encodes CDR1 SEHNR and CDR2 FQNEAQ (reference sequence). The CDR3 has 14 residues. V was cut by 5 bases and J by 7 bases, with 17 bases left in between. The chain's CDR3 is CASSQAGTSVGYTF. DNA for the CDR3: TGTGCCAGCAGCCAAGCAGGGACTTCCGTTGGCTACACCTTC.

The gene calls are TRBV2 and TRBJ1-6; a weak D match, TRBD1 (5 bases). The germline V gene has CDR1 SNHLY and CDR2 FYNNEI. The CDR3 totals 15 residues. Trimming removed 4 bases at V and 10 bases at J, with 17 bases between. CDR3 protein: CASSGTRGSGSPLHF. DNA for the CDR3: TGTGCCAGCAGTGGTACAAGGGGATCTGGATCACCCCTCCACTTT.

This CDR3 is CSATWGGYTEAFF. The CDR3 bases are TGCAGTGCTACATGGGGGGGGTACACTGAAGCTTTCTTT. The rearrangement links TRBV20-1 to TRBJ1-1; tentatively, D is TRBD1 (5 bases). There are 13 residues in the CDR3. The V end lost 4 bases, the J end lost 3 bases, and 12 bases lay between the germline ends. CDR1 DFQATT and CDR2 SNEGSKA come from the germline V gene (reference sequence).

This chain links TRBV29-1 with TRBJ1-1; D not certain. The CDR3 sequence is 12 residues long. The germline V gene encodes CDR1 SQVTM and CDR2 ANQGSEA. V gave up 4 bases and J gave up 0 bases, with 6 bases separating them. The DNA of the CDR3 is TGCAGCGTTGGGAATCTGAACACTGAAGCTTTCTTT. The encoded protein is CSVGNLNTEAFF.

This clonotype was seen at least ten times. The chain is built from TRBV10-3 and TRBJ2-5; TRBD1 matches at 7 bases. Germline CDR1 and CDR2: ENHRY and SYGVKD. The ends lost 4 bases at V and 2 bases at J; junction bases unmatched: 4. The CDR3 has 14 amino acids. This CDR3 is CAISVGTVQETQYF. In DNA, the CDR3 is TGTGCCATCAGTGTTGGGACAGTTCAAGAGACCCAGTACTTC.

Here the CDR3 DNA reads TGTGCCAGCAGCTCTAGCCTCCGGGGGGAGCTGTTTTTT. Translation: CASSSSLRGELFF. The V and J genes are TRBV7-6 and TRBJ2-2; perhaps TRBD2 as D (5 bases). Trimming shortened V by 4 bases and J by 8 bases, and 11 bases separated the two germline ends. There are 13 residues in the CDR3. Germline V gene data show CDR1 as SGHVS and CDR2 as FNYEAQ.